Reported below is one T cell receptor (beta chain). This record belongs to a study of blood T cell repertoires in COVID-19. Study context: Donors in the United States, Italy and Spain gave samples during acute or convalescent COVID-19. Sample material is recorded as cDNA or gDNA derived from T cells, B-cell-depleted T cells, or PBMCs.

Per the study methods: Estimation of nucleated cell counts was performed using reference gene primer amplification. The data were produced by immunoSEQ multiplex PCR, yet TCRdb's version contains in-frame clones alone and is incomplete. V, J and clone size are those of that table, while D and trimming were read from the DNA. Of fewer than 300,000 clones listed, roughly 91% are singletons. The sample consisted of peripheral blood. The sequence derives from a man aged 25 to 40 with acute or convalescent COVID-19.

Written as DNA, the CDR3 is TGCAGCGTTGCGTGGCACGAAGAGCAGTACTTC. Encoded protein: CSVAWHEEQYF. The gene calls are TRBV29-1 and TRBJ2-7; D uncertain. There are 11 residues in the CDR3. Germline loops: CDR1 SQVTM, CDR2 ANQGSEA. V was shortened by 4 bases and J by 7 bases, with 11 bases between the two germline ends.